These 31 T cell receptor beta chains were sequenced from one sample in a study of T cell repertoires in cytomegalovirus infection. In TCRdb, the reads were re-called with MiXCR into one record per CDR3 protein. This table has under 350,000 distinct CDR3 sequences, around 20% appearing once. These TCRs are of unknown antigen specificity. The sequencing here drew on cultured PBMCs, taken from culture after CMV antigen stimulation. Receptors were obtained from a human donor in good health (CMV status not recorded). Some clones in this sample may be carry-over from other donors' samples.

To note about this clonotype: The junction and the germline gene differ at one end; a read error may be behind it. The rearrangement links TRBV5-3 to TRBJ2-1; D is tentatively TRBD1 or TRBD2 (5 bases each). TRBV5-3 has ORF status, its function being uncertain. This CDR3 is 12 amino acids long. For the CDR3, the DNA is TGTGCCAGCAGCTTGCCGGGACGTGAGCAGTTCTTC. Translating gives CASSLPGREQFF.

The V call is TRBV20-1, the J call TRBJ2-1; D call uncertain. Germline V lookup: CDR1 DFQATT, CDR2 SNEGSKA (reference sequence). This CDR3 spans 15 amino acids. V was clipped by 4 bases and J by 0 bases, with 13 bases between them. The CDR3 loop is CSANFGFSSYNEQFF. In DNA, the CDR3 is TGCAGTGCTAATTTCGGTTTCAGCTCCTACAATGAGCAGTTCTTC.

This clonotype was counted a single time. The CDR3 reads CASSVWGNQPQHF. The CDR3 coding sequence is TGTGCCAGCAGCGTTTGGGGCAATCAGCCCCAGCATTTT. The chain joins TRBV5-6 to TRBJ1-5; no firm D call. The CDR3 is 13 amino acids. The V end was cut by 4 bases, the J end by 2 bases, with 7 bases between. Germline lookup yields CDR1 SGHDT and CDR2 YYEEEE.

This clonotype came up many times. CDR3 sequence (DNA): TGCAGTGCTAGACTAGCGGGAGATTACAATGAGCAGTTCTTC. Protein sequence: CSARLAGDYNEQFF. The chain recombines TRBV20-1 with TRBJ2-1, with 10 bases identical to TRBD2. After removal of 2 bases from V and 4 bases from J, the junction contained 2 bases not matched to a gene. CDR1 is DFQATT, CDR2 SNEGSKA, per germline (reference sequence). The CDR3 is 14 residues long.

At least ten counts were recorded for this clonotype. This chain connects TRBV11-2 to TRBJ2-7; 9 nucleotides match TRBD1. This CDR3 contains 14 residues. CDR1 is SGHAT, CDR2 FQNNGV, per germline. The junction had 4 bases not matched to a gene; V was cut back by 4 bases and J by 3 bases. CDR3 bases: TGTGCCAGCAGCTCCTGGGACAGGGTCTACGAGCAGTACTTC. Translated: CASSSWDRVYEQYF.

This clonotype has more than one count but fewer than ten. Written as DNA, the CDR3 is TGTGCCAGCAGTTCACTAGCGGGAGGGCCCCAGTACTTC. Translating gives CASSSLAGGPQYF. J is TRBJ2-5 and V is TRBV7-9; 13 nucleotides align to TRBD2. J lost 9 bases, V lost 6 bases, and 4 bases had no gene match. Germline CDR1 SEHNR, CDR2 FQNEAQ (reference sequence). This CDR3 has 13 amino acids.

This clonotype has a count of ten or more. V usage is TRBV24-1 and J usage is TRBJ2-5; 7 positions match TRBD2. In germline, CDR1 is KGHDR, CDR2 SFDVKD. Losses at the gene ends were 7 bases for V and 4 bases for J; bases not matched to a gene: 14. The CDR3 runs to 16 residues. In DNA, the CDR3 is TGTGCCACCAGCCATTCGGAGCGGAGCGGGGTAGAGACCCAGTACTTC. This codes for CATSHSERSGVETQYF.

The gene calls are TRBV28 and TRBJ2-1, with a possible D match to TRBD2 (6 bases). Between the trimmed V and J ends, which lost 6 bases and 0 bases, there was a span of 12 bases. The germline CDR1 and CDR2 sequences are MDHEN and SYDVKM. The CDR3 is 15 residues long. The CDR3, as DNA: TGTGCCAGCAGCCCCGGGACTGACTCCTACAATGAGCAGTTCTTC. Its protein product is CASSPGTDSYNEQFF.

The genes are TRBV6-2 or TRBV6-3 and TRBJ2-7; D unclear. Between the trimmed V and J ends, which lost 6 bases and 4 bases, there was a span of 22 bases. CDR3 length: 16 amino acids. The V gene's germline CDR1 is MNHEY and CDR2 SVGEGT. CDR3 bases: TGTGCCAGCAGCGAAGTAGGAACCCTCAAGGAATACGAGCAGTACTTC. Protein sequence: CASSEVGTLKEYEQYF.

The chain has TRBV29-1 and TRBJ2-5, with D uncertain. V was cut by 6 bases and J by 2 bases, with 16 bases left in between. Germline V gene lookup returns CDR1 SQVTM and CDR2 ANQGSEA. This CDR3 comprises 14 residues. Here the CDR3 reads CSVAWTNRQETQYF. In nucleotides, the CDR3 is TGCAGCGTAGCTTGGACGAATCGACAAGAGACCCAGTACTTC.

This clonotype has just a few counts. This chain links TRBV7-6 with TRBJ2-7; D is possibly TRBD2 (6 bases). The V end lost 5 bases, the J end lost 2 bases, and 16 bases lay between the germline ends. Germline V gene lookup returns CDR1 SGHVS and CDR2 FNYEAQ. CDR3 size: 15 residues. The CDR3 DNA sequence: TGTGCCAGCAGCGGAGGGGATTCTACCCCCTACGAGCAGTACTTC. Translated, it gives CASSGGDSTPYEQYF.

This clonotype was observed once. A much larger clone differs from this one at a single base, so this may be a read error. The gene calls are TRBV25-1 and TRBJ1-5; D gene ambiguous. V was clipped by 4 bases and J by 9 bases, with 10 bases between them. The CDR3 runs 12 residues. Germline V gene data show CDR1 as MGHDK and CDR2 as SYGVNS. The CDR3 DNA is TGTGCCAGCAGTGGAAATGTGGGGCCCCAGCATTTT. Its protein product is CASSGNVGPQHF.

This sequence joins TRBV28 and TRBJ2-7; possibly TRBD2 for D (6 bases). Germline CDR1 and CDR2: MDHEN and SYDVKM. V dropped 3 bases and J dropped 0 bases, with 12 bases sitting between them. The CDR3 spans 15 residues. CDR3 region: CASSFFSGSSYEQYF. The CDR3 DNA sequence: TGTGCCAGCAGTTTTTTTTCCGGGAGCTCCTACGAGCAGTACTTC.

The V and J genes are TRBV10-3 and TRBJ1-2; the D is unclear. The germline gives CDR1 ENHRY, CDR2 SYGVKD. V was cut by 11 bases and J by 0 bases, with 19 bases left in between. The CDR3 extends over 15 amino acids. CDR3 region: CAATAGPTANYGYTF. In nucleotides, the CDR3 is TGTGCCGCAACAGCCGGGCCAACGGCTAACTATGGCTACACCTTC.

The rearrangement links TRBV6-2 or TRBV6-3 to TRBJ2-1; 9 nucleotides agree with TRBD2. J was trimmed by 4 bases and V by 5 bases; bases with no gene match: 9. The CDR3 contains 16 residues. Germline V lookup: CDR1 MNHEY, CDR2 SVGEGT. The CDR3 reads CASSPRGRDPYNEQFF. As DNA, the CDR3 is TGTGCCAGCAGTCCCCGCGGGAGGGACCCTTACAATGAGCAGTTCTTC.

The sample holds one count of this clonotype. V and J are TRBV2 and TRBJ1-5, with 9 nucleotides matching TRBD1. Germline CDR1 SNHLY, CDR2 FYNNEI. V gave up 5 bases and J gave up 7 bases; unmatched junction bases: 6. The CDR3 runs to 14 residues. The CDR3 DNA reads TGTGCCAGCAGTACACAGGGGGCACAGCAGCCCCAGCATTTT. As protein: CASSTQGAQQPQHF.

This clonotype was counted ten times or more. The chain links TRBV7-2 to TRBJ2-1; D is unresolved. Germline values: CDR1 SGHTA, CDR2 FQGNSA. The CDR3 extends over 16 amino acids. V was shortened by 1 base and J by 6 bases, with 16 bases between the two germline ends. The CDR3 bases are TGTGCCAGCAGCTTAGTCGCTGCTTTAGGCTCCAATGAGCAGTTCTTC. Encoded protein: CASSLVAALGSNEQFF.

This clonotype came up a few times. J is TRBJ2-3 and V is TRBV4-1; D might be TRBD1 or TRBD2, each matching 6 bases. This CDR3 has 18 amino acids. Between the trimmed V and J ends, which lost 5 bases and 2 bases, there was a span of 23 bases. Germline V gene sequence: CDR1 MGHRA, CDR2 YSYEKL. The CDR3 region has the DNA TGCGCCAGCAGCTCTTGGCAGGGGAGGTCGGAGATCACAGATACGCAGTATTTT. The encoded protein is CASSSWQGRSEITDTQYF.

This clonotype was observed at least ten times. V gene TRBV7-2 combines with J gene TRBJ2-5, with D tentatively TRBD1 (6 bases). Trimming left V 5 bases short and J 5 bases short, with 15 bases between. The CDR3 contains 14 residues. Germline V gives CDR1 SGHTA, CDR2 FQGNSA. The CDR3 is CASSLDSVVETQYF. Written as DNA, the CDR3 is TGTGCCAGCAGCCTGGACAGCGTTGTTGAGACCCAGTACTTC.

This clonotype has just a few counts. This chain uses TRBV4-2 with TRBJ2-1, with TRBD2 matching over 8 bases. The germline gives CDR1 LGHNA, CDR2 YNFKEQ. With V trimmed by 0 bases and J by 9 bases, 13 bases remained unmatched. The CDR3 runs to 17 residues. CDR3: CASSQDRKREYAFEQFF. Written as DNA, the CDR3 is TGTGCCAGCAGCCAAGATCGGAAGCGGGAGTATGCTTTTGAGCAGTTCTTC.

The chain links TRBV5-6 to TRBJ2-1; possible D gene TRBD2, 5 bases. The CDR3 has 16 amino acids. Per germline, CDR1 SGHDT and CDR2 YYEEEE. Trimming left V 2 bases short and J 0 bases short, with 12 bases between. The CDR3 loop reads CASSFEAVNSYNEQFF. DNA of the CDR3: TGTGCCAGCAGCTTCGAAGCGGTCAACTCCTACAATGAGCAGTTCTTC.

This clonotype turned up a few times. A read error is possible here, since a much larger clone lies one base away. The rearrangement links TRBV18 to TRBJ2-1; D may be TRBD1 (6 bases). The CDR3 covers 14 residues. Germline values: CDR1 KGHSH, CDR2 LQKENI. Trimming cost V 1 base and J 3 bases, with 7 bases left between them. The CDR3 region is CASSPQGDYNEQFF. The CDR3 bases are TGTGCCAGCTCACCACAGGGGGACTACAATGAGCAGTTCTTC.

V is TRBV27 and J is TRBJ2-3; D not certain. The CDR3 is made up of 15 amino acids. Trimming took 7 bases from V and 0 from J, leaving 14 bases between them. Germline V gene lookup returns CDR1 MNHEY and CDR2 SMNVEV (reference sequence). The CDR3 DNA follows: TGTGCCAGCACTCCGGACGGGTATAGCACAGATACGCAGTATTTT. Translation gives CASTPDGYSTDTQYF.

This clonotype was recorded at least ten times. The chain combines TRBV7-6 with TRBJ2-7, with D possibly being TRBD1 (5 bases). CDR1 is SGHVS, CDR2 FNYEAQ, per germline. This CDR3 comprises 16 residues. The V and J ends lost 5 bases and 3 bases respectively, with 20 bases between them. The CDR3 loop is CASSPQTEVGRYEQYF. CDR3 bases: TGTGCCAGCAGCCCACAGACAGAAGTTGGCCGCTACGAGCAGTACTTC.

J is TRBJ2-3 and V is TRBV6-1; TRBD2 matches at 7 bases. J gave up 7 bases and V 5 bases, and 6 bases lay outside the gene matches. The germline V gene encodes CDR1 MNHNS and CDR2 SASEGT. This CDR3 region has 13 residues. This CDR3 reads CASSSLGTNTQYF. DNA of the CDR3: TGTGCCAGCAGTTCCCTAGGGACTAATACGCAGTATTTT.

The genes are TRBV6-1 and TRBJ1-1, with D possibly TRBD1 on 6 matching bases. Germline lookup yields CDR1 MNHNS and CDR2 SASEGT. This CDR3 spans 16 amino acids. With 3 bases removed from V and 1 base from J, the gap between germline ends came to 15 bases. CDR3 in DNA: TGTGCCAGCAGTGACGATTGGGGACACAGGAACACTGAAGCTTTCTTT. Protein sequence: CASSDDWGHRNTEAFF.

This clonotype was counted between two and nine times. This chain connects TRBV15 to TRBJ1-3; tentative D call: TRBD1 (5 bases). Trimming shortened V by 0 bases and J by 3 bases, and 6 bases separated the two germline ends. The CDR3 runs 14 residues. Germline V gene sequence: CDR1 LNHNV, CDR2 YYDKDF (reference sequence). The CDR3 nucleotides are TGTGCCACCAGCAGAGACAGGGTTGGAAACACCATATATTTT. Translating gives CATSRDRVGNTIYF.

V gene TRBV6-6 combines with J gene TRBJ2-1, with 9 nucleotides matching TRBD2. Germline CDR1 reads MNHNY; CDR2 reads SVGAGI (reference sequence). V lost 10 bases to trimming and J lost 8 bases; unmatched junction nucleotides: 12. The CDR3 contains 14 residues. The CDR3 nucleotides are TGTGCCACCCGCGGGGGGGGGGCGCGCGATGAGCAGTTCTTC. Amino acids: CATRGGGARDEQFF.

The table lists this clonotype with many counts. The rearrangement links TRBV28 to TRBJ2-3; tentatively, D is TRBD1 or TRBD2 (5 bases each). From germline, CDR1 is MDHEN and CDR2 SYDVKM. CDR3 length equals 14 residues. V lost 6 bases and J 2 bases, leaving 12 bases between the germline ends. In DNA, the CDR3 is TGTGCCAGCAGCCGAGGGACCTACACAGATACGCAGTATTTT. It encodes CASSRGTYTDTQYF.

This clonotype was observed a handful of times. The V and J genes are TRBV12-3 or TRBV12-4 and TRBJ1-1; D not resolved. The V and J ends lost 4 bases and 4 bases respectively, with 10 bases between them. This CDR3 has 13 amino acids. CDR3 sequence (DNA): TGTGCCAGCAGTTACCAGAAGTCCACTGAAGCTTTCTTT. Translated: CASSYQKSTEAFF.

The V call is TRBV24-1, the J call TRBJ2-1; D unresolved. Trimming stripped 6 bases from V and 5 bases from J, with 10 bases between. The CDR3 spans 13 residues. Germline CDR1 is KGHDR and CDR2 is SFDVKD. CDR3 protein: CATSPSVHNEQFF. In DNA, the CDR3 is TGTGCCACCAGTCCTTCGGTCCACAATGAGCAGTTCTTC.